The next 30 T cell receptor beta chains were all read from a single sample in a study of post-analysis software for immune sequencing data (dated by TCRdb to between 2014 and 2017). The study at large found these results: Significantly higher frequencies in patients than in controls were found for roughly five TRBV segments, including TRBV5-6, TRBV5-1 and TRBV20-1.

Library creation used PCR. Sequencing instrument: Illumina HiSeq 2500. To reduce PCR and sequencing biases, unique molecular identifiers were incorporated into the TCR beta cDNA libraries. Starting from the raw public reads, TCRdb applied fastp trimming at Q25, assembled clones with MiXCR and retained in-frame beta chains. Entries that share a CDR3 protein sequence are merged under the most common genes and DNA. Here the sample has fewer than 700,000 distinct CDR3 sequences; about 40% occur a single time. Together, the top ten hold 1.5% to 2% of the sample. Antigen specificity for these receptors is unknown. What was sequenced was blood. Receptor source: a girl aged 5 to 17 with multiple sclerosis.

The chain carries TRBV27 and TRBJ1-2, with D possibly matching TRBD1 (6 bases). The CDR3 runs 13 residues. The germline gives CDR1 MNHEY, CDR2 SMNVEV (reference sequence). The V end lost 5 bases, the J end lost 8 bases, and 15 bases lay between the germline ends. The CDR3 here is CASSDWGAGGYTF. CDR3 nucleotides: TGTGCCAGCAGTGATTGGGGGGCTGGAGGCTACACCTTC.

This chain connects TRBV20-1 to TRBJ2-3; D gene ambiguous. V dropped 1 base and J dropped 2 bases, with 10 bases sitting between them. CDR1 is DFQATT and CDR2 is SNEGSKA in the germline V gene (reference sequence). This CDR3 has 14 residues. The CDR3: CSARGAAITDTQYF. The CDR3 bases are TGCAGTGCTAGAGGGGCGGCCATCACAGATACGCAGTATTTT.

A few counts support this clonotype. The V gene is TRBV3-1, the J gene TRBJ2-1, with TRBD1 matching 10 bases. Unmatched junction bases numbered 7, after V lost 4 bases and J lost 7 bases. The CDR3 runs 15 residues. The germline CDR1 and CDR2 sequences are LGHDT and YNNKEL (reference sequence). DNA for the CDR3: TGTGCCAGCAGCCCCGGGACAGGGGCTAATAATGAGCAGTTCTTC. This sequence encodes CASSPGTGANNEQFF.

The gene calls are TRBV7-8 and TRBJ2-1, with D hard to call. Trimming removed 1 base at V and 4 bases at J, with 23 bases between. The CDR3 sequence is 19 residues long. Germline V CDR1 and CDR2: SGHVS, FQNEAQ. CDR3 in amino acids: CASSLVRAGALRSYNEQFF. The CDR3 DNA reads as TGTGCCAGCAGCTTAGTCCGGGCAGGTGCCCTGAGGAGTTACAATGAGCAGTTCTTC. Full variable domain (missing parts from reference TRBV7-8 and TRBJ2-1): GAGVSQSPRYKVAKRGQDVALRCDPISGHVSLFWYQQALGQGPEFLTYFQNEAQLDKSGLPSDRFFAERPEGSVSTLKIQRTQQEDSAVYLCASSLVRAGALRSYNEQFFGPGTRLTVL.

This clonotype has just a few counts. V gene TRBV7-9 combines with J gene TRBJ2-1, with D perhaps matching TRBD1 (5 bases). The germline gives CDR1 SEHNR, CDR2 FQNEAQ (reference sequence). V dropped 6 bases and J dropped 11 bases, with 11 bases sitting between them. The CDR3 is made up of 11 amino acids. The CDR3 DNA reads TGTGCCAGCAGGGGGCTGGCGAAGCAGTTCTTC. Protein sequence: CASRGLAKQFF. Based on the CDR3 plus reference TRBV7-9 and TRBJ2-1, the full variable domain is DTGVSQNPRHKITKRGQNVTFRCDPISEHNRLYWYRQTLGQGPEFLTYFQNEAQLEKSRLLSDRFSAERPKGSFSTLEIQRTEQGDSAMYLCASRGLAKQFFGPGTRLTVL.

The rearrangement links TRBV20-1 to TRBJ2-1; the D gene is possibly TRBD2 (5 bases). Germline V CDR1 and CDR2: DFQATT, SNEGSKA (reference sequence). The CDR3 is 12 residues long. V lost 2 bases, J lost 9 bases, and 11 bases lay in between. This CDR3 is CSARRTVSEQFF. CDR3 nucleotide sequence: TGCAGTGCTAGAAGGACTGTCTCTGAGCAGTTCTTC.

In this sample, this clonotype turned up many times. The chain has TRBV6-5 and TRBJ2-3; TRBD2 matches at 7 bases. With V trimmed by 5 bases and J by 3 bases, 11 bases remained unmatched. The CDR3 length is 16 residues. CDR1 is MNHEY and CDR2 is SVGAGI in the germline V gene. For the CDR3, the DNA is TGTGCCAGCAGTCCCCCCCGGGGGGAAAGTACAGATACGCAGTATTTT. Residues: CASSPPRGESTDTQYF.

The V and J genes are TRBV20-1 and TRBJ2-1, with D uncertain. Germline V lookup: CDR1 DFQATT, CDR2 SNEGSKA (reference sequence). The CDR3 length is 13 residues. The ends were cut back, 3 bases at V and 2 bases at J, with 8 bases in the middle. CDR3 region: CSARKGAYNEQFF. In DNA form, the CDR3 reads TGCAGTGCTAGGAAGGGCGCCTACAATGAGCAGTTCTTC.

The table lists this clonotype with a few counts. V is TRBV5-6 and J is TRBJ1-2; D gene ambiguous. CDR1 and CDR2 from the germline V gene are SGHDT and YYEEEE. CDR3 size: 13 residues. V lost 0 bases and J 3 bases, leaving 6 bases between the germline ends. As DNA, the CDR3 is TGTGCCAGCAGCTTGGGACATTACTATGGCTACACCTTC. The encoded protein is CASSLGHYYGYTF.

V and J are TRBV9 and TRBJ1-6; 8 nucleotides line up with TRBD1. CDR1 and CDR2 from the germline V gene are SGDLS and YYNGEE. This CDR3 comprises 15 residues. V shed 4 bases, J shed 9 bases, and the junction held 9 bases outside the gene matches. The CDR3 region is CASSLTGGGSSPLHF. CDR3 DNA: TGTGCCAGCAGCCTAACAGGGGGAGGGAGTTCACCCCTCCACTTT.

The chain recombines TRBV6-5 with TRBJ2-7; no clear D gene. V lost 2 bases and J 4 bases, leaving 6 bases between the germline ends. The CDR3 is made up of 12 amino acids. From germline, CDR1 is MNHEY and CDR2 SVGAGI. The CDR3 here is CASSYTEYEQYF. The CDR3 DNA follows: TGTGCCAGCAGTTACACGGAGTACGAGCAGTACTTC.

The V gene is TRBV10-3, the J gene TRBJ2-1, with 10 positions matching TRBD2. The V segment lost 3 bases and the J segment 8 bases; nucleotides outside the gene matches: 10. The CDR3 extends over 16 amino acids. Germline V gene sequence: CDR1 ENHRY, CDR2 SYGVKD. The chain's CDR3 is CAISEWASGRVDEQFF. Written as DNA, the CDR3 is TGTGCCATCAGTGAATGGGCTAGCGGGAGAGTCGATGAGCAGTTCTTC.

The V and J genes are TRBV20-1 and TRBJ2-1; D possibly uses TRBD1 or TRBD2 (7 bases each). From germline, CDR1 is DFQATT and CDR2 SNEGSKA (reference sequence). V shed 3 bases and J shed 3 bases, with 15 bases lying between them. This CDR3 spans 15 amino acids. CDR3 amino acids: CSASPQGDYYNEQFF. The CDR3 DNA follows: TGCAGTGCTAGCCCCCAGGGGGACTACTACAATGAGCAGTTCTTC.

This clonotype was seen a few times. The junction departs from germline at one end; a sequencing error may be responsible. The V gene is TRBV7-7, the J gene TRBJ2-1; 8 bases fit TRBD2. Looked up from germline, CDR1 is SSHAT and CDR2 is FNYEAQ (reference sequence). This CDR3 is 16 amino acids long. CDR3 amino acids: CASSSTTGGAYNEQFF. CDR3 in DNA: TGTGCTAGCAGCTCGACTACGGGAGGGGCCTACAATGAGCAGTTCTTC.

DNA for the CDR3: TGCAGCGTCGCCGGGGATTGGGGTCGCTCCTACAATGAGCAGTTCTTC. Its protein product is CSVAGDWGRSYNEQFF. This chain joins TRBV29-1 and TRBJ2-1, with D possibly being TRBD2 (5 bases). Germline V gives CDR1 SQVTM, CDR2 ANQGSEA. CDR3 length: 16 amino acids. The V gene lost 6 bases and the J gene lost 0 bases, with 18 bases spanning the gap.

The CDR3 bases are TGTGCCAGCAGTTTAAGGCAGACAGGGGGCTATGGCTACACCTTC. It specifies CASSLRQTGGYGYTF. The V gene is TRBV12-3 or TRBV12-4, the J gene TRBJ1-2, with TRBD1 matching over 9 bases. Trimming took 2 bases from V and 4 from J; bases not matched to a gene: 5. The CDR3 is made up of 15 amino acids.

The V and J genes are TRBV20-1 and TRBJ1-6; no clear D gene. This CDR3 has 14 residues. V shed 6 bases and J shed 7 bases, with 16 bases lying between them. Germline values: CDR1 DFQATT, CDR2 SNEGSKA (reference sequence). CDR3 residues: CSARVGSGNSPLHF. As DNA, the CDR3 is TGCAGTGCGAGGGTGGGGAGCGGGAATTCACCCCTCCACTTT.

CDR3 loop: CASSSDRNAQHF. For the CDR3, the DNA is TGTGCCAGCAGCTCTGACAGAAACGCCCAGCATTTT. The chain is built from TRBV7-6 and TRBJ1-5; D perhaps matches TRBD1 (5 bases). Per the germline V gene, CDR1 is SGHVS and CDR2 is FNYEAQ. This CDR3 is 12 amino acids long. The V end lost 4 bases, the J end lost 11 bases, and 12 bases lay between the germline ends.

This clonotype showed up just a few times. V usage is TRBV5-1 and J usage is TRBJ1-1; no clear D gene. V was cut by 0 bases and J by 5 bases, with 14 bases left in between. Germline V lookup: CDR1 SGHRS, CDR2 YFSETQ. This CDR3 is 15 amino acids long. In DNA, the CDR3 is TGCGCCAGCAGCTTGGCCGGCGGGGTGAGAACTGAAGCTTTCTTT. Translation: CASSLAGGVRTEAFF.

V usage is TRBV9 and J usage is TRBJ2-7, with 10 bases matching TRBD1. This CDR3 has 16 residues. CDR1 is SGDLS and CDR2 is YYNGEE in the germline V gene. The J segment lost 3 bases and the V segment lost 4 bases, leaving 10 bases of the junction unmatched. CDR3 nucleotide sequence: TGTGCCAGCAGCCCCCGTGGGACAGGGGAACGCTACGAGCAGTACTTC. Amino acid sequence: CASSPRGTGERYEQYF.

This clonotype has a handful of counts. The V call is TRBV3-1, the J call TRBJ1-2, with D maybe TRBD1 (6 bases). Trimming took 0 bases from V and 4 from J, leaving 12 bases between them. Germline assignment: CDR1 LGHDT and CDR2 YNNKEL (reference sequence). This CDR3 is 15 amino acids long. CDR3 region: CASSQDGGRSYGYTF. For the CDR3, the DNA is TGTGCCAGCAGCCAAGACGGGGGGCGCAGCTATGGCTACACCTTC.

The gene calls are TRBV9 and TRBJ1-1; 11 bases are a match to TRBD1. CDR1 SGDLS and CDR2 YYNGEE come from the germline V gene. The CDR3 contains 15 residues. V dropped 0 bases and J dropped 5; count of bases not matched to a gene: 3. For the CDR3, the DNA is TGTGCCAGCAGCGTAGAGGGACAGGGGGTGACTGAAGCTTTCTTT. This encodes CASSVEGQGVTEAFF.

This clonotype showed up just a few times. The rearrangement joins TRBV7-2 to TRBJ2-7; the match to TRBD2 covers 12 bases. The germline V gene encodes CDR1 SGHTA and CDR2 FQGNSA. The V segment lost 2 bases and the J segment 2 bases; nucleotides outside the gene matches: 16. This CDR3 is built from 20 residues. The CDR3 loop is CASSLPTRLAGGPGTYEQYF. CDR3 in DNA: TGTGCCAGCAGCTTACCTACTCGGCTAGCGGGAGGGCCGGGCACCTACGAGCAGTACTTC.

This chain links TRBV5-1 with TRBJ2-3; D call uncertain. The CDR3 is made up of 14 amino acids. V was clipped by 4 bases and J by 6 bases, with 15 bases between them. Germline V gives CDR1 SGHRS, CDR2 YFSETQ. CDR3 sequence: CASSPGGGRDTQYF. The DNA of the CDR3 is TGCGCCAGCAGCCCGGGCGGCGGACGGGATACGCAGTATTTT.

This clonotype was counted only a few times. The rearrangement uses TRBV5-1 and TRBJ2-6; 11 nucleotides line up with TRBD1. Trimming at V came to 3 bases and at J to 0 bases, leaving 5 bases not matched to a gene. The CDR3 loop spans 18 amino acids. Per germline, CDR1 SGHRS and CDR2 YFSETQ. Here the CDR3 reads CASSSGQGENSGANVLTF. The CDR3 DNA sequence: TGCGCCAGCAGCTCGGGACAGGGGGAAAACTCTGGGGCCAACGTCCTGACTTTC.

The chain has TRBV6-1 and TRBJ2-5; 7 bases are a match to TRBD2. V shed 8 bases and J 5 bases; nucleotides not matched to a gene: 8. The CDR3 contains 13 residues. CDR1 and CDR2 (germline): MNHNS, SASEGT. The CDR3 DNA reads TGTGCCAGCGAGATTGGGGGAGGGGAGACCCAGTACTTC. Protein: CASEIGGGETQYF.

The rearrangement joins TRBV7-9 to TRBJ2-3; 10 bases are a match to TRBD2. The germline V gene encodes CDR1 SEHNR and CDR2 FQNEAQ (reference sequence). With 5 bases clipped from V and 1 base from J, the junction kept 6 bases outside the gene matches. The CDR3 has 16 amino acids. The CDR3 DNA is TGTGCCAGCAGCCTCCCTAGCGGGAGCGGCACAGATACGCAGTATTTT. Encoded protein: CASSLPSGSGTDTQYF.

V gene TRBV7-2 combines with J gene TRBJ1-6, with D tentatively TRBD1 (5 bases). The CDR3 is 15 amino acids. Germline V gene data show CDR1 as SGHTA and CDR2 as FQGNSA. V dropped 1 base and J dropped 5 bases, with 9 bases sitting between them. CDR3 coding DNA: TGTGCCAGCAGCTTAGAGCCGGGGGATAATTCACCCCTCCACTTT. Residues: CASSLEPGDNSPLHF. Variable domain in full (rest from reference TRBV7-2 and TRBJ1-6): GAGVSQSPSNKVTEKGKDVELRCDPISGHTALYWYRQSLGQGLEFLIYFQGNSAPDKSGLPSDRFSAERTGGSVSTLTIQRTQQEDSAVYLCASSLEPGDNSPLHFGNGTRLTVT.

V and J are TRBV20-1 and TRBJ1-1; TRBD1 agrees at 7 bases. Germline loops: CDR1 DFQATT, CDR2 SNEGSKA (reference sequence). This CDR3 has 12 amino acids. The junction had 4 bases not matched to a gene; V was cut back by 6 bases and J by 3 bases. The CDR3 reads CSAQTGYTEAFF. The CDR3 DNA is TGCAGTGCCCAGACAGGGTACACTGAAGCTTTCTTT.

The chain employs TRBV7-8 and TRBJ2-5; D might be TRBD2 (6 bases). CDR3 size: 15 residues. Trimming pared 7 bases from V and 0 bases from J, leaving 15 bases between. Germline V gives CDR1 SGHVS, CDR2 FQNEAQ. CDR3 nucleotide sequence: TGTGCCAGCAACCAGCAGACTAGGCACCAAGAGACCCAGTACTTC. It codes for CASNQQTRHQETQYF.